This is a list of T cell receptor beta chains from one sample in a study of blood T cells in healthy people across ages. TCRdb ran MiXCR on the 5' RACE reads and lists one entry per CDR3 protein. Of 700,000 to 900,000 distinct CDR3 sequences listed, roughly 26% are singletons. This sample was shared with a second study, whose subject was T cells of mothers and their children.

Material for sequencing was blood. These receptors all come from a boy between 10 and 17 years old in good health. Both conserved end residues are part of each CDR3. Each record gives: V gene, CDR3 protein.

v_call: TRBV7-9; cdr3_aa: CASSLDENEQFF
v_call: TRBV18; cdr3_aa: CAGSPATSGYQETQYF
v_call: TRBV7-9; cdr3_aa: CASSLEGRGAFF
v_call: TRBV27; cdr3_aa: CASFPAGSTDTQYF
v_call: TRBV7-3; cdr3_aa: CASSLMGQGVTEAFF
v_call: TRBV15; cdr3_aa: CATSRDPMGNNEQFF
v_call: TRBV2; cdr3_aa: CASSGTGEQPQHF
v_call: TRBV5-1; cdr3_aa: CASSGEGGYEQYF
v_call: TRBV7-6; cdr3_aa: CASSLMAAGGQETQYF
v_call: TRBV3-1; cdr3_aa: CASSQGAWGTGANVLTF
v_call: TRBV28; cdr3_aa: CASSLGGQGTTEAFF
v_call: TRBV7-9; cdr3_aa: CASSLVREGRETQYF
v_call: TRBV12-3/TRBV12-4; cdr3_aa: CASSLGSRNTEAFF
v_call: TRBV5-1; cdr3_aa: CASSPSGGVVETQYF
v_call: TRBV10-3; cdr3_aa: CAISGTSRGNTGELFF
v_call: TRBV2; cdr3_aa: CASRDYIETQYF
v_call: TRBV20-1; cdr3_aa: CSARGSGQGKAYGYTF
v_call: TRBV25-1; cdr3_aa: CASSGPGQRNEKLFF
v_call: TRBV12-3/TRBV12-4; cdr3_aa: CASSSGQGRMGEQYF
v_call: TRBV29-1; cdr3_aa: CSVEAVAKALNQETQYF